This entry is about one T cell receptor beta chain. Its antigen is as yet unknown. A read error may be the cause here, since a much bigger clone is one base away. This sample is drawn from a study of beta chain features in type 1 diabetes. Study conclusions and caveats: Researchers report that Type 1 diabetes patients had moderately but significantly shorter TCRB CDR3s across all four CD4+ subsets.

The entirety of the isolated RNA underwent reverse transcription, so expressed TCRB transcripts were sequenced. Profiling relied on immunoSEQ multiplex PCR, and the TCRdb table lists in-frame clones only, not all of them. The profile shows 300,000 to 350,000 clones, over 7% of them singletons. The V end was cut by 1 base, the J end by 0 bases, with 4 bases between. Germline CDR1 is SGHTA and CDR2 is FQGNSA. This CDR3 has 15 amino acids. The receptor comes from a young man with type 1 diabetes. The V and J genes are TRBV7-2 and TRBJ2-6; D is unresolved. Sequenced material: central memory CD4+ T cells from blood. The CDR3 loop is CASSLDNSGANVLTF. CDR3 nucleotide sequence: TGTGCCAGCAGCTTAGACAACTCTGGGGCCAACGTCCTGACTTTC.